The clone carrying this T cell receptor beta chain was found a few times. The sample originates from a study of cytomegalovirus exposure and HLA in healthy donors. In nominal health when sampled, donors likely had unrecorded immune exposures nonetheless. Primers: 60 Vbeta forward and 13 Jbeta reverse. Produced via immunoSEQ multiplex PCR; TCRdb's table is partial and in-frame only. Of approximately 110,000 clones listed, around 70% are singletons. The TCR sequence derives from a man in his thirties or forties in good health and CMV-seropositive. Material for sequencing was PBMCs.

The CDR3 DNA is TGTGCCAGTAAGACAGGGTGGGAAAAACTGTTTTTT. This codes for CASKTGWEKLFF. The rearrangement uses TRBV27 and TRBJ1-4; 7 bases line up with TRBD1. J was trimmed by 8 bases and V by 9 bases; bases with no gene match: 6. This CDR3 spans 12 amino acids. Germline V CDR1 and CDR2: MNHEY, SMNVEV (reference sequence).